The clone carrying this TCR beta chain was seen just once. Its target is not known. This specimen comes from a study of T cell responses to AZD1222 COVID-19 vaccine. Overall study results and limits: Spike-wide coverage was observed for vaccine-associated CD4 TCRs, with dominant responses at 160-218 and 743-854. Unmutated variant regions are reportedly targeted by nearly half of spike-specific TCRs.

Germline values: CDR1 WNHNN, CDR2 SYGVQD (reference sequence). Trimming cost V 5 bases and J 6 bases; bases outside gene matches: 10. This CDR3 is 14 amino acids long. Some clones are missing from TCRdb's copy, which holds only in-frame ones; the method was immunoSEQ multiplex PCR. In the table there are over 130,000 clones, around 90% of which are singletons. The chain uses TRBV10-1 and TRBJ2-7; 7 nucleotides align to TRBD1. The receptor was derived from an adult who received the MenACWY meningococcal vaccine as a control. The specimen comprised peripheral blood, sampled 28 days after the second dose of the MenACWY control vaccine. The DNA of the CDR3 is TGCGCCAGCAGTCGAGGACAGGCCCCGGGCGAGCAGTACTTC. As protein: CASSRGQAPGEQYF.